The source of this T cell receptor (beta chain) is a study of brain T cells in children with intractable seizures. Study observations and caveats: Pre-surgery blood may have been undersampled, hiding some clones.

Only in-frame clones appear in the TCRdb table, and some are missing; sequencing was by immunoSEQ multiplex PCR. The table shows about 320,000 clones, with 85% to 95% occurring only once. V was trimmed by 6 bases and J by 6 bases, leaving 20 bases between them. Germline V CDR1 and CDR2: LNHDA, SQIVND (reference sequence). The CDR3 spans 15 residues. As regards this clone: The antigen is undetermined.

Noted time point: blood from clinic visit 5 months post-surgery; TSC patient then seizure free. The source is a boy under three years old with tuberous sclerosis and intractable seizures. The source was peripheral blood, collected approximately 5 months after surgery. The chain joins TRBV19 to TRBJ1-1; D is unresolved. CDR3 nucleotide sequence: TGTGCCAGTAGCCCGCTGGGCGTTTACCTTCCTGAAGCTTTCTTT. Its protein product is CASSPLGVYLPEAFF.